The 24 T cell receptor beta chains below all came from one sample that was sequenced in a study of blood T cell repertoires in COVID-19. The repertoire was sequenced with immunoSEQ multiplex PCR; TCRdb's copy has only in-frame clones and lacks some. In the table there are 100,000 to 150,000 clones, 74% of which are singletons. Source material: peripheral blood. The receptor set was obtained from a man aged 55 to 69 with acute or convalescent COVID-19.

V usage is TRBV27 and J usage is TRBJ2-7; D perhaps matches TRBD1 (5 bases). Per germline, CDR1 MNHEY and CDR2 SMNVEV (reference sequence). The CDR3 is 17 amino acids. Trimming pared 3 bases from V and 3 bases from J, leaving 21 bases between. CDR3 DNA sequence: TGTGCCAGCAGTTTGGGGCCCAAATACCAGACAAACTACGAGCAGTACTTC. Protein sequence: CASSLGPKYQTNYEQYF.

This rearrangement joins TRBV11-2 to TRBJ2-6; 7 bases line up with TRBD1. Germline V gene lookup returns CDR1 SGHAT and CDR2 FQNNGV. V shed 4 bases and J 0 bases; nucleotides not matched to a gene: 9. The CDR3 extends over 18 amino acids. The CDR3 nucleotides read TGTGCCAGCAGCTACGGAACAGGGGCCCTCTCTGGGGCCAACGTCCTGACTTTC. It codes for CASSYGTGALSGANVLTF.

The chain carries TRBV6-2 or TRBV6-3 and TRBJ1-4; D uncertain. CDR1 is MNHEY and CDR2 is SVGEGT in the germline V gene. V gave up 5 bases and J gave up 5 bases, with 6 bases separating them. This CDR3 is built from 12 residues. CDR3 sequence reads: CASSHGNEKLFF. CDR3 coding DNA: TGTGCCAGCAGTCACGGGAATGAAAAACTGTTTTTT.

This clone was detected a few times. The chain uses TRBV19 and TRBJ2-7; TRBD2 is a possible D gene (6 bases). The CDR3 has 15 residues. Trimming removed 5 bases at V and 1 base at J, with 15 bases between. Germline CDR1 is LNHDA and CDR2 is SQIVND (reference sequence). The CDR3 nucleotides read TGTGCCAGTAGTCGGAGGAGTAGCGGATCCTACGAGCAGTACTTC. Its protein is CASSRRSSGSYEQYF.

This chain uses TRBV6-5 with TRBJ1-2, with unresolved D. CDR1 MNHEY and CDR2 SVGAGI come from the germline V gene. This CDR3 has 14 residues. V was cut by 8 bases and J by 0 bases, with 13 bases left in between. The chain's CDR3 is CASSGEESNYGYTF. The CDR3 DNA reads TGTGCCAGCTCCGGTGAGGAATCTAACTATGGCTACACCTTC.

This chain links TRBV24-1 with TRBJ2-1; 7 positions match TRBD2. Germline loops: CDR1 KGHDR, CDR2 SFDVKD. The J segment lost 3 bases and the V segment lost 5 bases, leaving 9 bases of the junction unmatched. This CDR3 spans 16 amino acids. The CDR3 sequence: CATSVVAGLNYNEQFF. CDR3 in DNA: TGTGCCACCAGTGTCGTAGCGGGCCTAAACTACAATGAGCAGTTCTTC.

This clone has a handful of counts. V usage is TRBV19 and J usage is TRBJ1-1, with 7 bases fitting TRBD1. The CDR3 totals 15 residues. V was clipped by 8 bases and J by 0 bases; unmatched bases: 9. Germline V gene data show CDR1 as LNHDA and CDR2 as SQIVND (reference sequence). CDR3 region: CASFKDRTMNTEAFF. DNA for the CDR3: TGTGCCAGTTTCAAGGACAGGACGATGAACACTGAAGCTTTCTTT.

The chain has TRBV11-2 and TRBJ2-3; D remains unclear. V was clipped by 5 bases and J by 6 bases, with 6 bases between them. The CDR3 is 11 amino acids. The germline gives CDR1 SGHAT, CDR2 FQNNGV. This CDR3 is CASSVGDTQYF. Here the CDR3 DNA reads TGTGCCAGCAGCGTCGGGGATACGCAGTATTTT.

This clone was counted only a few times. J is TRBJ1-2 and V is TRBV19; 11 nucleotides line up with TRBD1. There are 14 residues in the CDR3. V was pared by 5 bases and J by 4 bases, with 3 bases of the junction left unmatched. CDR1 and CDR2 from the germline V gene are LNHDA and SQIVND (reference sequence). CDR3 DNA sequence: TGTGCCAGTAGTCGGACAGGGGGCAGCTATGGCTACACCTTC. Translation: CASSRTGGSYGYTF.

The DNA for the CDR3 is TGTGCCAGCAGCCAATACCACCAGGCTAACTATGGCTACACCTTC. This gives the protein CASSQYHQANYGYTF. This sequence joins TRBV14 and TRBJ1-2; D gene unclear. Deletions cut 2 bases from V and 0 bases from J, with 10 bases between. The CDR3 is 15 amino acids. Germline V CDR1 and CDR2: SGHDN, FVKESK.

The CDR3 sequence is CASSGPRDRGPANYGYTF. In DNA form, the CDR3 reads TGTGCCAGCAGCGGACCCCGGGACAGGGGGCCTGCTAACTATGGCTACACCTTC. The chain couples TRBV13 to TRBJ1-2; 12 bases are a match to TRBD1. Germline assignment: CDR1 PRHDT and CDR2 FYEKMQ (reference sequence). V shed 5 bases and J 0 bases; nucleotides not matched to a gene: 10. There are 18 residues in the CDR3. Supplemented by reference TRBV13 and TRBJ1-2, the full variable domain reads AAGVIQSPRHLIKEKRETATLKCYPIPRHDTVYWYQQGPGQDPQFLISFYEKMQSDKGSIPDRFSAQQFSDYHSELNMSSLELGDSALYFCASSGPRDRGPANYGYTFGSGTRLTVV.

This sequence joins TRBV9 and TRBJ2-2; D possibly corresponds to TRBD1 (5 bases). V lost 0 bases and J lost 6, with 18 bases in between. The CDR3 is made up of 17 amino acids. Germline V CDR1 and CDR2: SGDLS, YYNGEE. The CDR3 region has the DNA TGTGCCAGCAGCGTAGGGAATGCAGGGTTAGTCGCCGGGGAGCTGTTTTTT. As protein: CASSVGNAGLVAGELFF.

The genes are TRBV24-1 and TRBJ1-5; TRBD1 agrees at 8 bases. The CDR3 length is 17 residues. V was clipped by 3 bases and J by 2 bases; unmatched bases: 8. CDR1 is KGHDR and CDR2 is SFDVKD in the germline V gene. CDR3 bases: TGTGCCACCAGTGATAGTGACAGGGGTGGAGGCAATCAGCCCCAGCATTTT. Amino acid sequence: CATSDSDRGGGNQPQHF.

The CDR3 DNA sequence: TGTGCCAGCAGCTTAAATAAGGGAGTACTAGAGACCCAGTACTTC. Amino acid sequence: CASSLNKGVLETQYF. The genes are TRBV7-2 and TRBJ2-5; D may be TRBD2 (5 bases). In germline, CDR1 is SGHTA, CDR2 FQGNSA. V was pared by 2 bases and J by 4 bases, with 14 bases between. This CDR3 spans 15 amino acids.

The chain recombines TRBV4-1 with TRBJ1-1, with TRBD1 matching over 7 bases. This CDR3 contains 15 residues. The germline V gene has CDR1 MGHRA and CDR2 YSYEKL. V gave up 5 bases and J gave up 2 bases; unmatched junction bases: 8. CDR3 loop: CASSDYRGGNTEAFF. DNA of the CDR3: TGCGCCAGCAGCGACTACAGGGGTGGAAACACTGAAGCTTTCTTT.

This chain uses TRBV2 with TRBJ1-2, with 7 bases matching TRBD1. V dropped 7 bases and J dropped 6; count of bases not matched to a gene: 8. The CDR3 extends over 13 amino acids. The germline CDR1 and CDR2 sequences are SNHLY and FYNNEI. This CDR3 reads CASTTRGRHGYTF. The CDR3, as DNA: TGTGCCAGCACAACGAGGGGGCGGCATGGCTACACCTTC. The variable domain in full, with the rest retrieved from reference TRBV2 and TRBJ1-2, is EPEVTQTPSHQVTQMGQEVILRCVPISNHLYFYWYRQILGQKVEFLVSFYNNEISEKSEIFDDQFSVERPDGSNFTLKIRSTKLEDSAMYFCASTTRGRHGYTFGSGTRLTVV.

This chain connects TRBV18 to TRBJ2-3; 7 nucleotides line up with TRBD1. Trimming cost V 5 bases and J 3 bases; bases outside gene matches: 8. Germline V lookup: CDR1 KGHSH, CDR2 LQKENI. This CDR3 contains 15 residues. The CDR3 loop reads CASSSRDRDTDTQYF. Here the CDR3 DNA reads TGTGCCAGCTCATCCCGGGACAGAGATACAGATACGCAGTATTTT.

This clone was counted a single time. The V call is TRBV19, the J call TRBJ1-4, with D possibly matching TRBD1 (5 bases). This CDR3 region has 13 residues. Trimming removed 7 bases at V and 10 bases at J, with 16 bases between. CDR1 and CDR2 (germline): LNHDA, SQIVND (reference sequence). In DNA, the CDR3 is TGTGCCAGTACCCCCTCCAGGGCAGGAAAACTGTTTTTT. The encoded protein is CASTPSRAGKLFF.

This clone was found once. The rearrangement links TRBV6-6 to TRBJ1-6; 7 bases align to TRBD1. Germline values: CDR1 MNHNY, CDR2 SVGAGI (reference sequence). V was clipped by 5 bases and J by 0 bases; unmatched bases: 13. This CDR3 contains 19 residues. CDR3: CASSRTRPGQSSYNSPLHF. The CDR3 DNA reads as TGTGCCAGCAGTCGGACTCGACCGGGACAGAGCTCCTATAATTCACCCCTCCACTTT.

The V gene is TRBV15, the J gene TRBJ1-2; TRBD1 might be the D (5 bases). From germline, CDR1 is LNHNV and CDR2 YYDKDF (reference sequence). This CDR3 contains 16 residues. V was cut by 3 bases and J by 3 bases, with 17 bases left in between. CDR3 protein: CATSRQAGRRDYGYTF. The CDR3 DNA is TGTGCCACCAGCAGGCAAGCAGGGCGACGGGACTATGGCTACACCTTC.

The chain carries TRBV2 and TRBJ1-5; no definite D call. Germline CDR1 and CDR2: SNHLY and FYNNEI. V dropped 6 bases and J dropped 3 bases, with 15 bases sitting between them. This CDR3 comprises 15 residues. For the CDR3, the DNA is TGTGCCAGCAGATTTACCCGGGAGCTCAATCAGCCCCAGCATTTT. Protein sequence: CASRFTRELNQPQHF.

This clone was counted many times. V gene TRBV9 combines with J gene TRBJ2-7; 10 positions agree with TRBD2. Germline V CDR1 and CDR2: SGDLS, YYNGEE. CDR3 size: 15 residues. V dropped 0 bases and J dropped 4; count of bases not matched to a gene: 4. CDR3 amino acids: CASSVAPTSGYEQYF. For the CDR3, the DNA is TGTGCCAGCAGCGTAGCGCCGACTAGCGGGTACGAGCAGTACTTC.

This clone appeared once. The chain joins TRBV19 to TRBJ2-1, with 13 bases that match TRBD2. The CDR3 spans 16 residues. CDR1 and CDR2 (germline): LNHDA, SQIVND (reference sequence). The V and J ends lost 6 bases and 7 bases, in that order; junction bases with no gene match: 9. CDR3 region: CASRPTTSGGWNEQFF. The DNA for the CDR3 is TGTGCCAGTAGACCCACGACTAGCGGGGGGTGGAATGAGCAGTTCTTC.

The V and J genes are TRBV6-6 and TRBJ2-5; the D gene is possibly TRBD1 (6 bases). V shed 6 bases and J shed 3 bases, with 17 bases lying between them. The CDR3 runs to 15 residues. From germline, CDR1 is MNHNY and CDR2 SVGAGI (reference sequence). CDR3 protein: CASRPTGTREETQYF. As DNA, the CDR3 is TGTGCCAGCAGGCCAACCGGGACACGAGAAGAGACCCAGTACTTC.